This T cell receptor (beta chain) was sequenced for a study of cytomegalovirus exposure and HLA in healthy donors. This CDR3 is built from 17 residues. Trimming took 5 bases from V and 0 from J; bases not matched to a gene: 5. Germline V lookup: CDR1 LNHDA, CDR2 SQIVND (reference sequence). The PCR was carried out with 60 Vbeta primers and 13 Jbeta primers. TCRdb keeps only in-frame clones here, not all; method: immunoSEQ multiplex PCR. This sample's clone table lists approximately 100,000 clones. Sample: PBMCs. The receptor's source is a man aged 35-49 years in good health and CMV-seronegative. The chain uses TRBV19 and TRBJ2-1, with 12 nucleotides matching TRBD2. Written as DNA, the CDR3 is TGTGCCAGTAGTCCGGGACTAGCGGGCGTCTCCTACAATGAGCAGTTCTTC. As protein: CASSPGLAGVSYNEQFF.